Listed here are 28 T cell receptor beta chains from one sample, sequenced in a study of cytomegalovirus exposure and HLA in healthy donors. The PCR made use of 60 Vbeta and 13 Jbeta primers. Assay: immunoSEQ multiplex PCR; the TCRdb copy retains only in-frame clones and omits some. The table lists 200,000 to 250,000 clones, around 85% of them singletons. The sample comprised PBMCs. The origin of the receptors is a girl aged 2 to 10 in good health and CMV-seronegative.

This clone appeared a single time. The rearrangement links TRBV11-2 to TRBJ2-1; D gene unclear. Looked up from germline, CDR1 is SGHAT and CDR2 is FQNNGV. This CDR3 region has 10 residues. The V gene lost 3 bases and the J gene lost 9 bases, with 3 bases spanning the gap. CDR3 residues: CASSFSEQFF. Here the CDR3 DNA reads TGTGCCAGCAGCTTCAGTGAGCAGTTCTTC.

This chain links TRBV19 with TRBJ2-5; 8 nucleotides agree with TRBD2. The V and J ends lost 5 bases and 2 bases, in that order; junction bases with no gene match: 16. Per the germline V gene, CDR1 is LNHDA and CDR2 is SQIVND (reference sequence). This CDR3 spans 18 amino acids. The CDR3 sequence is CASSSPVWRAGEQETQYF. The CDR3 nucleotides read TGTGCCAGTAGTTCCCCCGTTTGGAGAGCGGGAGAGCAAGAGACCCAGTACTTC.

This clone was seen only once. This rearrangement joins TRBV27 to TRBJ2-7; 7 bases align to TRBD2. V trimming: 0 bases; J trimming: 0 bases; junction bases outside the gene matches: 2. CDR1 MNHEY and CDR2 SMNVEV come from the germline V gene (reference sequence). The CDR3 has 15 residues. DNA for the CDR3: TGTGCCAGCAGTTTATCTGGGAGGGGCTCCTACGAGCAGTACTTC. This codes for CASSLSGRGSYEQYF.

A few counts support this clone. The rearrangement uses TRBV6-1 and TRBJ2-7, with no clear D. The CDR3 spans 11 residues. Germline V gives CDR1 MNHNS, CDR2 SASEGT. The V end lost 2 bases, the J end lost 9 bases, and 8 bases lay between the germline ends. The CDR3 reads CASSESSWQYF. For the CDR3, the DNA is TGTGCCAGCAGTGAATCAAGCTGGCAGTACTTC.

The chain couples TRBV11-3 to TRBJ1-2, with a tentative D call TRBD1 (5 bases). The CDR3 length is 13 residues. V lost 3 bases, J lost 4 bases, and 9 bases lay in between. The V gene's germline CDR1 is SGHNT and CDR2 YENEEA. CDR3 nucleotide sequence: TGTGCCAGCAGCTTGGCAGGGCCCTATGGCTACACCTTC. Translated: CASSLAGPYGYTF.

The chain joins TRBV6-1 to TRBJ1-5; no reliable D call. With 4 bases removed from V and 0 bases from J, the gap between germline ends came to 7 bases. From germline, CDR1 is MNHNS and CDR2 SASEGT. The CDR3 length is 14 residues. For the CDR3, the DNA is TGTGCCAGCAGTGCTGTTTATAGCAATCAGCCCCAGCATTTT. Translated: CASSAVYSNQPQHF.

Here the CDR3 reads CASSTVEGGGLAKNIQYF. The CDR3 nucleotides read TGTGCCAGTAGTACCGTGGAGGGAGGGGGACTAGCCAAAAACATTCAGTACTTC. The rearrangement joins TRBV19 to TRBJ2-4, with D perhaps matching TRBD2 (7 bases). The CDR3 is 18 residues long. Germline V gene lookup returns CDR1 LNHDA and CDR2 SQIVND (reference sequence). With 4 bases removed from V and 0 bases from J, the gap between germline ends came to 19 bases.

This sequence joins TRBV2 and TRBJ1-5, with 7 bases lining up with TRBD1. Looked up from germline, CDR1 is SNHLY and CDR2 is FYNNEI. Losses at the gene ends were 5 bases for V and 0 bases for J; bases not matched to a gene: 4. CDR3 length: 15 residues. In DNA form, the CDR3 reads TGTGCCAGCAGTTTTTGGGACAGTAGCAATCAGCCCCAGCATTTT. It is translated as CASSFWDSSNQPQHF.

This chain uses TRBV6-5 with TRBJ2-7; a possible D gene is TRBD2 (6 bases). The V end was cut by 6 bases, the J end by 7 bases, with 22 bases between. Germline-derived CDR1 and CDR2 are MNHEY and SVGAGI. The CDR3 contains 15 residues. The CDR3 is CASSPVAGLFYEQYF. Here the CDR3 DNA reads TGTGCCAGCAGCCCTGTTGCGGGGCTCTTCTATGAGCAGTACTTC.

The V gene is TRBV7-9, the J gene TRBJ1-2, with D tentatively TRBD1 (6 bases). The CDR3 is made up of 11 amino acids. The germline CDR1 and CDR2 sequences are SEHNR and FQNEAQ (reference sequence). Trimming took 11 bases from V and 3 from J, leaving 10 bases between them. In nucleotides, the CDR3 is TGTGCCGGTGACAGGTACTATGGCTACACCTTC. Protein sequence: CAGDRYYGYTF.

CDR3 in DNA: TGTGCCAGCAGCTTCTCGCGGGAGGGATATGAGCAGTTCTTC. It translates to CASSFSREGYEQFF. V gene TRBV7-7 combines with J gene TRBJ2-1, with 9 bases fitting TRBD2. Germline lookup yields CDR1 SSHAT and CDR2 FNYEAQ (reference sequence). The CDR3 consists of 14 residues. Unmatched junction bases numbered 5, after V lost 3 bases and J lost 8 bases.

The CDR3 DNA sequence: TGTGCCAGCAGCCCCCAAGAGGGAGTTGGCACTGAAGCTTTCTTT. It translates to CASSPQEGVGTEAFF. The chain joins TRBV7-9 to TRBJ1-1; D not certain. The CDR3 is 15 residues long. Germline V gene sequence: CDR1 SEHNR, CDR2 FQNEAQ (reference sequence). The V gene lost 5 bases and the J gene lost 4 bases, with 17 bases spanning the gap.

This CDR3 is CASSLHSGTANTEAFF. The DNA of the CDR3 is TGTGCCAGTAGTCTACACTCCGGGACAGCGAACACTGAAGCTTTCTTT. The chain uses TRBV19 and TRBJ1-1, with 7 bases lining up with TRBD1. The CDR3 loop spans 16 amino acids. Trimming removed 5 bases from V and 1 base from J; junction bases left unmatched: 10. Germline CDR1 is LNHDA and CDR2 is SQIVND (reference sequence). The complete variable domain, with remaining parts taken from reference TRBV19 and TRBJ1-1, reads DGGITQSPKYLFRKEGQNVTLSCEQNLNHDAMYWYRQDPGQGLRLIYYSQIVNDFQKGDIAEGYSVSREKKESFPLTVTSAQKNPTAFYLCASSLHSGTANTEAFFGQGTRLTVV.

J is TRBJ1-3 and V is TRBV21-1. TRBV21-1 is labeled a pseudogene. CDR3 length equals 12 residues. The CDR3 DNA reads TGTGCCAGGAGGGAAGTTGGAAACACCATATATTTT. Amino acids: CARREVGNTIYF.

This chain joins TRBV5-6 and TRBJ1-2, with 7 positions matching TRBD1. V was pared by 4 bases and J by 3 bases, with 6 bases of the junction left unmatched. This CDR3 is built from 14 residues. Germline V CDR1 and CDR2: SGHDT, YYEEEE. CDR3 sequence: CASSINQGDYGYTF. CDR3 sequence (DNA): TGTGCCAGCAGCATAAACCAGGGGGACTATGGCTACACCTTC.

The rearrangement joins TRBV7-9 to TRBJ2-6; 9 bases are a match to TRBD1. J was trimmed by 1 base and V by 6 bases; bases with no gene match: 4. Germline loops: CDR1 SEHNR, CDR2 FQNEAQ (reference sequence). The CDR3 extends over 16 amino acids. DNA for the CDR3: TGTGCCAGCAGAGGGACAGGGAGATCTGGGGCCAACGTCCTGACTTTC. This codes for CASRGTGRSGANVLTF.

The J gene is TRBJ2-3, the V gene TRBV19; D uncertain. V lost 2 bases and J lost 2, with 5 bases in between. Germline lookup yields CDR1 LNHDA and CDR2 SQIVND (reference sequence). The CDR3 spans 13 residues. CDR3 loop: CASSIINTDTQYF. For the CDR3, the DNA is TGTGCCAGTAGTATAATTAACACAGATACGCAGTATTTT.

The chain joins TRBV5-5 to TRBJ2-1; D unresolved. The length of the CDR3 is 16 residues. Trimming took 0 bases from V and 2 from J, leaving 12 bases between them. Looked up from germline, CDR1 is SGHKS and CDR2 is YYEKEE (reference sequence). CDR3 region: CASSLGYPEPYNEQFF. The CDR3 DNA reads TGTGCCAGCAGCTTGGGCTATCCGGAGCCCTACAATGAGCAGTTCTTC.

The CDR3 loop is CASRAGVNNEQFF. The CDR3 DNA sequence: TGTGCCAGCAGAGCGGGAGTAAATAATGAGCAGTTCTTC. The chain employs TRBV25-1 and TRBJ2-1; TRBD2 matches at 8 bases. The V and J ends lost 6 bases and 7 bases, in that order; junction bases with no gene match: 5. Germline V lookup: CDR1 MGHDK, CDR2 SYGVNS. The CDR3 has 13 amino acids.

This chain joins TRBV2 and TRBJ2-7; 14 positions agree with TRBD2. This CDR3 is built from 19 residues. V was pared by 2 bases and J by 3 bases, with 12 bases of the junction left unmatched. CDR1 and CDR2 from the germline V gene are SNHLY and FYNNEI. Here the CDR3 DNA reads TGTGCCAGCAGTGAATGGGGACTAGCGGGAGATAGGGGTCTCTACGAGCAGTACTTC. Protein product: CASSEWGLAGDRGLYEQYF. Full variable domain (missing parts from reference TRBV2 and TRBJ2-7): EPEVTQTPSHQVTQMGQEVILRCVPISNHLYFYWYRQILGQKVEFLVSFYNNEISEKSEIFDDQFSVERPDGSNFTLKIRSTKLEDSAMYFCASSEWGLAGDRGLYEQYFGPGTRLTVT.

CDR3 in amino acids: CASSNGQRGSADYGYTF. Written as DNA, the CDR3 is TGTGCCAGCAGCAATGGACAGAGGGGGTCGGCGGACTATGGCTACACCTTC. The chain joins TRBV7-9 to TRBJ1-2, with D perhaps TRBD1 (6 bases). Trimming removed 5 bases from V and 3 bases from J, with 22 bases in between. Germline V gene lookup returns CDR1 SEHNR and CDR2 FQNEAQ (reference sequence). There are 17 residues in the CDR3.

J is TRBJ1-4 and V is TRBV5-1, with D possibly being TRBD1 (5 bases). The CDR3 has 13 residues. Trimming shortened V by 1 base and J by 8 bases, and 9 bases separated the two germline ends. CDR1 SGHRS and CDR2 YFSETQ come from the germline V gene. The CDR3 region has the DNA TGCGCCAGCAGCTTGTCACAGGACGAAAAACTGTTTTTT. Protein sequence: CASSLSQDEKLFF.

The gene calls are TRBV5-3 and TRBJ2-1, with TRBD2 matching 8 bases. TRBV5-3 is an ORF for which the function is uncertain. The trim removed 3 bases at V and 8 bases at J, leaving 22 bases unmatched. This CDR3 comprises 19 residues. CDR3 residues: CARSSRRPGRREDHYEQFF. The CDR3 bases are TGTGCCAGAAGCTCACGTCGCCCTGGGCGGCGGGAGGATCACTATGAGCAGTTCTTC.

V is TRBV4-1 and J is TRBJ2-5; TRBD1 is a possible D gene (5 bases). Germline V CDR1 and CDR2: MGHRA, YSYEKL. CDR3 length: 15 amino acids. V lost 0 bases and J lost 2, with 10 bases in between. The CDR3: CASSQDSTAQETQYF. In DNA form, the CDR3 reads TGCGCCAGCAGCCAAGACTCGACAGCTCAAGAGACCCAGTACTTC.

This clone was observed a handful of times. The chain joins TRBV4-1 to TRBJ2-3; 13 nucleotides align to TRBD2. V was pared by 0 bases and J by 3 bases, with 3 bases of the junction left unmatched. CDR1 is MGHRA, CDR2 YSYEKL, per germline. This CDR3 region has 17 residues. DNA of the CDR3: TGCGCCAGCAGCCAAGAAGGACTAGCGGGGGAAACAGATACGCAGTATTTT. Its protein is CASSQEGLAGETDTQYF.

The chain carries TRBV27 and TRBJ1-4; 8 bases line up with TRBD1. V lost 3 bases, J lost 8 bases, and 5 bases stayed unmatched. Germline assignment: CDR1 MNHEY and CDR2 SMNVEV (reference sequence). This CDR3 has 14 amino acids. CDR3: CASSFLGTGEKLFF. For the CDR3, the DNA is TGTGCCAGCAGTTTCCTAGGGACAGGCGAAAAACTGTTTTTT.

This chain connects TRBV4-1 to TRBJ2-1, with 9 nucleotides matching TRBD1. V shed 4 bases and J 3 bases; nucleotides not matched to a gene: 7. Per germline, CDR1 MGHRA and CDR2 YSYEKL. CDR3 size: 16 residues. The CDR3 coding sequence is TGCGCCAGCAGCCGACCCGGGACAGGGAACTACAATGAGCAGTTCTTC. It encodes CASSRPGTGNYNEQFF.

The chain recombines TRBV6-4 with TRBJ1-2; TRBD1 agrees at 8 bases. Germline CDR1 reads MRHNA; CDR2 reads SNTAGT. The trim removed 4 bases at V and 7 bases at J, leaving 5 bases unmatched. The CDR3 loop spans 13 amino acids. The CDR3 region has the DNA TGTGCCAGCAGTGTGACAGGGGAAGGTGGCTACACCTTC. This encodes CASSVTGEGGYTF.